This T cell receptor beta chain was sequenced in a study of glioma-infiltrating T cells after dendritic cell vaccination. Time point denoted: after dendritic cell vaccination, including at tumor progression/relapse. Selection required adequate fresh-frozen tumor tissue plus more than two years' survival data. For this clone: Its antigen is still unknown.

General observations from the study: Higher TCR clonality did not directly relate to longer survival.

Amplification used 60 V beta primers and 13 J beta primers. Profiling relied on immunoSEQ multiplex PCR, and the TCRdb table lists in-frame clones only, not all of them. This sample yields 50,000 to 65,000 clones, of which more than 75% are seen a single time; approximately 9.6% belongs to the top ten. This TCR was recovered from a human donor with glioblastoma. The sequencing used blood, collected after dendritic cell vaccination.

The CDR3 DNA is TGTGCCAGCAGCCCCCCAGGGTCCTACGAGCAGTACTTC. Its translation is CASSPPGSYEQYF. V gene TRBV2 combines with J gene TRBJ2-7; D may be TRBD1 (5 bases). Trimming removed 6 bases from V and 1 base from J, with 10 bases in between. From germline, CDR1 is SNHLY and CDR2 FYNNEI. This CDR3 has 13 amino acids.